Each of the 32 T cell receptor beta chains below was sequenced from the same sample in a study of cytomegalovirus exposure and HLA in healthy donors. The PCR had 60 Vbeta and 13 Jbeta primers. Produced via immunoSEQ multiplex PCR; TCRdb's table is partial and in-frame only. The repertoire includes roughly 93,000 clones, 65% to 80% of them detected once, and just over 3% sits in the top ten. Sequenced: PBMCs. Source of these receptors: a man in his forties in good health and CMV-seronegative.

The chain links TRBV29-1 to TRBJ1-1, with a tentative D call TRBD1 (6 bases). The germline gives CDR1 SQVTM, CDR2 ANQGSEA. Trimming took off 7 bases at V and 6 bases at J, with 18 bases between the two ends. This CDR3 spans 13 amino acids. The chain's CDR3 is CSAPDRVGAEAFF. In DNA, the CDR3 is TGCAGCGCACCGGACAGAGTTGGGGCTGAAGCTTTCTTT.

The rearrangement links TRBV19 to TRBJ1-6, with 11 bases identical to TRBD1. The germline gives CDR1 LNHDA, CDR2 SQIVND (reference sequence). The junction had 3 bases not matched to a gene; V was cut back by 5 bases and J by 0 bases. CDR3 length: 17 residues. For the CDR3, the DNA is TGTGCCAGTAGTGGGGACAGGGGGAGCTCCTATAATTCACCCCTCCACTTT. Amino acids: CASSGDRGSSYNSPLHF.

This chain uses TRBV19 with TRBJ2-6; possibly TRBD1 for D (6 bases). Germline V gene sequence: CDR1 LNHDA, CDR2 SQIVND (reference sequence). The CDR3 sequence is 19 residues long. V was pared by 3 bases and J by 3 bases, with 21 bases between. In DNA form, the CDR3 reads TGTGCCAGTAGTATCGGTAGGCTCCGAGGGACATATGGGGCCAACGTCCTGACTTTC. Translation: CASSIGRLRGTYGANVLTF. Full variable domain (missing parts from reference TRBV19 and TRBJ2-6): DGGITQSPKYLFRKEGQNVTLSCEQNLNHDAMYWYRQDPGQGLRLIYYSQIVNDFQKGDIAEGYSVSREKKESFPLTVTSAQKNPTAFYLCASSIGRLRGTYGANVLTFGAGSRLTVL.

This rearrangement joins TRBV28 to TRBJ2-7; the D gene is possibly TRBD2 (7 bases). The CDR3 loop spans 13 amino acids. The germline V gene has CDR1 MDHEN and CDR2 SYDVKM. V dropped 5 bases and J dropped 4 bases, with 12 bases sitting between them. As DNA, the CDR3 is TGTGCCAGCAGTCCGGGGGGCCGATACGAGCAGTACTTC. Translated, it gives CASSPGGRYEQYF.

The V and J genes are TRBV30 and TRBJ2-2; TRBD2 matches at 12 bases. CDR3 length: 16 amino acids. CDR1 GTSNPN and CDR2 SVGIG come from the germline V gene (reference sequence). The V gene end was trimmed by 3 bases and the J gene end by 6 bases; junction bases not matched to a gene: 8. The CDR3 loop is CAWSDLAGGPAGELFF. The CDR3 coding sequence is TGTGCCTGGAGCGATCTAGCGGGGGGGCCCGCCGGGGAGCTGTTTTTT.

CDR3 sequence: CASSLLAGGRGEQYF. The CDR3 DNA sequence: TGTGCCAGCAGCTTATTAGCGGGGGGGCGGGGAGAGCAGTACTTC. The chain couples TRBV7-2 to TRBJ2-7; 11 bases agree with TRBD2. The ends lost 2 bases at V and 7 bases at J; junction bases unmatched: 7. In germline, CDR1 is SGHTA, CDR2 FQGNSA. This CDR3 contains 15 residues. Based on the CDR3 plus reference TRBV7-2 and TRBJ2-7, the full variable domain is GAGVSQSPSNKVTEKGKDVELRCDPISGHTALYWYRQSLGQGLEFLIYFQGNSAPDKSGLPSDRFSAERTGGSVSTLTIQRTQQEDSAVYLCASSLLAGGRGEQYFGPGTRLTVT.

The DNA for the CDR3 is TGTGCCAGCAGCCGTACAGGGGGCTCAGCTTTCTTT. This codes for CASSRTGGSAFF. This chain links TRBV7-2 with TRBJ1-1; TRBD1 matches at 9 bases. With 5 bases clipped from V and 10 bases from J, the junction kept 5 bases outside the gene matches. The CDR3 sequence is 12 residues long. Germline CDR1 and CDR2: SGHTA and FQGNSA.

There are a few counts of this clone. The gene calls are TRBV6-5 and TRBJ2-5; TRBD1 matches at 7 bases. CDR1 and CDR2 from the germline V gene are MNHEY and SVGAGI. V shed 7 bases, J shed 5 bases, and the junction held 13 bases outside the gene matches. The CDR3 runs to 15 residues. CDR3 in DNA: TGTGCCAGCAACCACAGGGGCGACCCACGGGAGACCCAGTACTTC. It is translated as CASNHRGDPRETQYF.

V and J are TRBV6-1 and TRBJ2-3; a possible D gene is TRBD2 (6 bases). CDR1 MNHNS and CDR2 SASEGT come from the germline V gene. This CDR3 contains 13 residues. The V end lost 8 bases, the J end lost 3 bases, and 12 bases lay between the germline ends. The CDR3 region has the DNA TGTGCCAGCCGACTGGCGGGGACAGATACGCAGTATTTT. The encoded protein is CASRLAGTDTQYF.

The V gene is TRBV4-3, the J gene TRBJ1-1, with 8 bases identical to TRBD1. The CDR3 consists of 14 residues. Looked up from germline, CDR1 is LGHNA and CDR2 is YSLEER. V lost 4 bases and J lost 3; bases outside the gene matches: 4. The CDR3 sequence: CASSRTGGDTEAFF. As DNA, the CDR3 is TGCGCCAGCAGCCGCACAGGGGGGGACACTGAAGCTTTCTTT.

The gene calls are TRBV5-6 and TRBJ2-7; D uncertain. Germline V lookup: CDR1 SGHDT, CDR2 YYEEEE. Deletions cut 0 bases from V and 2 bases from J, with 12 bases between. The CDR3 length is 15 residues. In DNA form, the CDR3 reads TGTGCCAGCAGCTTGGATCAGTACGGAGCCTACGAGCAGTACTTC. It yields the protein CASSLDQYGAYEQYF.

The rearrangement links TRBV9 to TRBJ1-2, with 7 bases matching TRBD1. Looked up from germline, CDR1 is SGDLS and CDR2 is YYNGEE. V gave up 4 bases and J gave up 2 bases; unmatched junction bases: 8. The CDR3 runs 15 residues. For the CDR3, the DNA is TGTGCCAGCAGCATGACAGGGTTGGGGAACTATGGCTACACCTTC. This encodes CASSMTGLGNYGYTF.

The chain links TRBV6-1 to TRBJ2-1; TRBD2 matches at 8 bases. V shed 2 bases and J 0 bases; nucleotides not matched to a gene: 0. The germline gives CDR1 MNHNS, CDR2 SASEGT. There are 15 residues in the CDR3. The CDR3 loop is CASSELAGSYNEQFF. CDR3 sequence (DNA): TGTGCCAGCAGTGAACTAGCGGGCTCCTACAATGAGCAGTTCTTC.

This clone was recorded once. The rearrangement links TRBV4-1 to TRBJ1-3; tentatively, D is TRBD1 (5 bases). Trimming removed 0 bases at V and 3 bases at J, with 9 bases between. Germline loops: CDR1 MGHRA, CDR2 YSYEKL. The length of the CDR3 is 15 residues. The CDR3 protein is CASSQDAGNGNTIYF. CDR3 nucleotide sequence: TGCGCCAGCAGCCAAGACGCAGGGAATGGAAACACCATATATTTT.

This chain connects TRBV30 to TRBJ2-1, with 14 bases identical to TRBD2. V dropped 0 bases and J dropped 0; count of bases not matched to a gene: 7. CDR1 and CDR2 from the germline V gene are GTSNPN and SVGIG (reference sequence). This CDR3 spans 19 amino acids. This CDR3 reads CAWSVEGLAGGSSYNEQFF. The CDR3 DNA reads TGTGCCTGGAGTGTAGAAGGACTAGCGGGGGGTAGCTCCTACAATGAGCAGTTCTTC.

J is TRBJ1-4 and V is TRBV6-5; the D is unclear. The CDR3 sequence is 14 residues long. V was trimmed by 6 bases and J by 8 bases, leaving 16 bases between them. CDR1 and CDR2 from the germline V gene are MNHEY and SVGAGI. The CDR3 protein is CASRTRREVEKLFF. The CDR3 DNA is TGTGCCAGCAGGACCAGGAGGGAGGTGGAAAAACTGTTTTTT.

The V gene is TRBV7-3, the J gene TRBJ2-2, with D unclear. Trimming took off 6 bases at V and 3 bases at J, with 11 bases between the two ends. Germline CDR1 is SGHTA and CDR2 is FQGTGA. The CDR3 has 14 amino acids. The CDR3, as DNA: TGTGCCAGCAGGGTGGGCGTCGACACCGGGGAGCTGTTTTTT. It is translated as CASRVGVDTGELFF.

CDR3 nucleotide sequence: TGTGCCAGCAGTGACTCTTCAGGACAGGGGAACACCGGGGAGCTGTTTTTT. It yields the protein CASSDSSGQGNTGELFF. The V and J genes are TRBV6-4 and TRBJ2-2; TRBD1 matches at 8 bases. Losses at the gene ends were 0 bases for V and 1 base for J; bases not matched to a gene: 4. CDR1 and CDR2 (germline): MRHNA, SNTAGT. The CDR3 extends over 17 amino acids.

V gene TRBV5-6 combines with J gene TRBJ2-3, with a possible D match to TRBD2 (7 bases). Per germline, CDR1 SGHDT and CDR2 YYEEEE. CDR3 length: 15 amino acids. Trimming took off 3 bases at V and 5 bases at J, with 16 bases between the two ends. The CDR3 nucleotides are TGTGCCAGCAGCTCCCGGAGGGGGGGTGGAGATACGCAGTATTTT. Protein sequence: CASSSRRGGGDTQYF.

For the CDR3, the DNA is TGTGCCAGCAGCCAAAGTCGGAGTGAACAGCCCCAGCATTTT. It codes for CASSQSRSEQPQHF. J is TRBJ1-5 and V is TRBV16, with D unclear. With 2 bases removed from V and 7 bases from J, the gap between germline ends came to 12 bases. The germline gives CDR1 KGHSY, CDR2 FQNENV. CDR3 length: 14 amino acids.

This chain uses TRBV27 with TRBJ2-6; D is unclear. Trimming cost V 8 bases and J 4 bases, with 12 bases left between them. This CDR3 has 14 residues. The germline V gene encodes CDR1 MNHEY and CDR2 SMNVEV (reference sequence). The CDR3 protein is CASGLGRGANVLTF. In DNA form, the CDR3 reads TGTGCCAGCGGCCTAGGTCGGGGGGCCAACGTCCTGACTTTC.

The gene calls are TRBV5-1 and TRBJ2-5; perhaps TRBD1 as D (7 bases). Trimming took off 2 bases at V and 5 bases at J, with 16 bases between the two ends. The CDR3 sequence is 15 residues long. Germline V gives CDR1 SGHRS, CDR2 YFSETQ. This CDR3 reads CASSFPMTGRETQYF. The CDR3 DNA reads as TGCGCCAGCAGCTTCCCTATGACAGGGAGGGAGACCCAGTACTTC.

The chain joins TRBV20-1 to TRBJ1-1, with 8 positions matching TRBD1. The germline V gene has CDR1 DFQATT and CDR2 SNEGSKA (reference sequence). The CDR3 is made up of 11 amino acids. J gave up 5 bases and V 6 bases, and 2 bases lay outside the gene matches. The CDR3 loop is CSADRVTEAFF. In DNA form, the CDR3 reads TGCAGTGCGGACAGGGTTACTGAAGCTTTCTTT.

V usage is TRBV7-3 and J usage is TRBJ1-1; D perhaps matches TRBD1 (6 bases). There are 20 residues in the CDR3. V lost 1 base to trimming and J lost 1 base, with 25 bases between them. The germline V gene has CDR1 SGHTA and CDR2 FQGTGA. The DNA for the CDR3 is TGTGCCAGCAGCTTAAGAGGGGGGGCGGGGCTCAGGGATGGGAACACTGAAGCTTTCTTT. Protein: CASSLRGGAGLRDGNTEAFF.

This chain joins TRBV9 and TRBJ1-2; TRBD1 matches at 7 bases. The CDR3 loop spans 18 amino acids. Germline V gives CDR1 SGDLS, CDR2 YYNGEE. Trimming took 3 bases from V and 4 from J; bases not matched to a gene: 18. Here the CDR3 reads CASSGPRQGLPLGYGYTF. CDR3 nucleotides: TGTGCCAGCAGCGGCCCGCGACAGGGATTACCCCTTGGCTATGGCTACACCTTC.

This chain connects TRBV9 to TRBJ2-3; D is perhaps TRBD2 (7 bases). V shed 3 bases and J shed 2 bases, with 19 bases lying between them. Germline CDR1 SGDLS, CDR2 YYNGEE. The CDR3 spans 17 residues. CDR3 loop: CASSALGGGASTDTQYF. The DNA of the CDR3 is TGTGCCAGCAGCGCCTTGGGAGGGGGGGCATCCACAGATACGCAGTATTTT. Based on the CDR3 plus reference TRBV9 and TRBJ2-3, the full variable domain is DSGVTQTPKHLITATGQRVTLRCSPRSGDLSVYWYQQSLDQGLQFLIQYYNGEERAKGNILERFSAQQFPDLHSELNLSSLELGDSALYFCASSALGGGASTDTQYFGPGTRLTVL.

CDR3 DNA sequence: TGTGCCAGCAACCGGGGAGCGCAGAATTCACCCCTCCACTTT. This codes for CASNRGAQNSPLHF. The chain employs TRBV7-9 and TRBJ1-6; D ambiguous. The CDR3 loop spans 14 amino acids. Germline-derived CDR1 and CDR2 are SEHNR and FQNEAQ (reference sequence). The V end was cut by 7 bases, the J end by 7 bases, with 14 bases between.

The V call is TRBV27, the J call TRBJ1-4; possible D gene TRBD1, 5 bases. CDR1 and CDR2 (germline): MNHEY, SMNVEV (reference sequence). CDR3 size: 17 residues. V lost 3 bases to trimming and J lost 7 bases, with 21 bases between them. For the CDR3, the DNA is TGTGCCAGCAGTTTCCGCCAGTGGGGGGACGGAGGTGAAAAACTGTTTTTT. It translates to CASSFRQWGDGGEKLFF.

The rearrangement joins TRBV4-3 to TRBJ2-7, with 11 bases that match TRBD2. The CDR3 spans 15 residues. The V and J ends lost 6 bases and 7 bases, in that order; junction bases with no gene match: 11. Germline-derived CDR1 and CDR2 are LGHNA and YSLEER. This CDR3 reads CASSSSIAGGREQYF. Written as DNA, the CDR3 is TGCGCCAGCAGTTCCAGTATAGCGGGGGGGAGAGAGCAGTACTTC.

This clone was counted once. The CDR3 reads CASSEDGTEAFF. CDR3 nucleotides: TGTGCCAGCAGTGAAGACGGGACTGAAGCTTTCTTT. The rearrangement links TRBV6-5 to TRBJ1-1; D not certain. Per germline, CDR1 MNHEY and CDR2 SVGAGI. The CDR3 spans 12 residues. Trimming left V 5 bases short and J 5 bases short, with 9 bases between.

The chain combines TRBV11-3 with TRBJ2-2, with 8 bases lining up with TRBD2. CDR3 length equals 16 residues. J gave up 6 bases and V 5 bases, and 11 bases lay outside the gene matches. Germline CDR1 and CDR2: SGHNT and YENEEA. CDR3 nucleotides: TGTGCCAGCAGCCCCGCACGGGGGGGCCTTTCCGGGGAGCTGTTTTTT. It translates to CASSPARGGLSGELFF.

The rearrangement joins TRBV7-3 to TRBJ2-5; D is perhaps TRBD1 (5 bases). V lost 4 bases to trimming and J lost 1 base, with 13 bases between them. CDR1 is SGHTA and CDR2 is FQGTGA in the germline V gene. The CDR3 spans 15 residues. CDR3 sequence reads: CASSSLGVVQETQYF. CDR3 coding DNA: TGTGCCAGCAGCTCGTTAGGGGTTGTCCAAGAGACCCAGTACTTC.